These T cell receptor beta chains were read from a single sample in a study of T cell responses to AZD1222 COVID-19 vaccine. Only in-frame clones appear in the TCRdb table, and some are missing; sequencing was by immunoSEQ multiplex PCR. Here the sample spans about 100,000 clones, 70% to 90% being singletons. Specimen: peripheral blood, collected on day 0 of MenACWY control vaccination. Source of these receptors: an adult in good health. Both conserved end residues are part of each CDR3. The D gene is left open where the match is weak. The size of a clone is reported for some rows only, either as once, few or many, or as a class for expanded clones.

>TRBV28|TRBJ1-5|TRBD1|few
CASSARGNRYSNQPQHF
TGTGCCAGCTCTGCCAGGGGGAACCGTTATAGCAATCAGCCCCAGCATTTT
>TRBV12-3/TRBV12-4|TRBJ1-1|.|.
CASSFAVNTEAFF
TGTGCCAGCAGTTTTGCCGTTAACACTGAAGCTTTCTTT
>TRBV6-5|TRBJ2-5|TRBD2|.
CASGEGSRQETQYF
TGTGCCAGCGGGGAGGGCAGCCGCCAAGAGACCCAGTACTTC
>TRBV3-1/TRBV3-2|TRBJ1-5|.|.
CASSQENSNQPQHF
TGTGCCAGCAGCCAAGAGAATAGCAATCAGCCCCAGCATTTT
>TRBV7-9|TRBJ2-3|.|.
CASSFGGADTQYF
TGTGCCAGCAGCTTCGGAGGGGCAGATACGCAGTATTTT
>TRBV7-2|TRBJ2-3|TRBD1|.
CASSFGQGGDTQYF
TGTGCCAGCAGCTTCGGACAGGGGGGGGATACGCAGTATTTT
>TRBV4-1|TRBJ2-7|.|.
CASSQEPLGRLAYEQYF
TGCGCCAGCAGCCAAGAACCCCTAGGGCGGCTCGCCTACGAGCAGTACTTC
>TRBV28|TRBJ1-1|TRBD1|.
CASSSAGQGRTEAFF
TGTGCCAGCAGTTCCGCAGGACAGGGTCGAACTGAAGCTTTCTTT
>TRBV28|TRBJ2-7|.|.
CASRDTQGFEQYF
TGTGCCAGCAGGGATACACAGGGCTTCGAGCAGTACTTC
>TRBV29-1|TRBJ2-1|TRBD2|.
CSLMGAGGSYNEQFF
TGCAGCCTGATGGGGGCGGGAGGATCCTACAATGAGCAGTTCTTC
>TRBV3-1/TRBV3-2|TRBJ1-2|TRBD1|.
CASSQDRRTGNYGYTF
TGTGCCAGCAGCCAAGATCGCAGGACAGGCAACTATGGCTACACCTTC
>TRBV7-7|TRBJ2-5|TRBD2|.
CASSLEGLAGGPSGETQYF
TGTGCCAGCAGCTTAGAGGGACTAGCGGGGGGCCCTTCGGGAGAGACCCAGTACTTC
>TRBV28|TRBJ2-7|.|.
CASSSSGAHSYEQYF
TGTGCCAGCAGCTCCTCGGGGGCCCACTCCTACGAGCAGTACTTC
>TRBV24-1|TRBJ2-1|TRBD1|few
CATSDPPGQVYNEQFF
TGTGCCACCAGTGATCCTCCGGGACAGGTCTACAATGAGCAGTTCTTC
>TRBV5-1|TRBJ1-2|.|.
CASSSQYGYTF
TGCGCCAGCAGCTCCCAGTATGGCTACACCTTC
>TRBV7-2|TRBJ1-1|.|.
CASSFLTEAFF
TGTGCCAGCAGCTTCCTGACTGAAGCTTTCTTT
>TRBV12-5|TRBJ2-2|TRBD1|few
CASGLGQGNTGELFF
TGTGCTAGTGGTTTGGGACAGGGCAACACCGGGGAGCTGTTTTTT
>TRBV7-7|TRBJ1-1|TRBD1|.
CASSLSRDRARDTEAFF
TGTGCTAGCAGCTTGTCCCGGGACAGGGCTAGGGACACTGAAGCTTTCTTT
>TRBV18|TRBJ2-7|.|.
CASSPDPTEQYF
TGTGCCAGCTCACCAGATCCCACCGAGCAGTACTTC
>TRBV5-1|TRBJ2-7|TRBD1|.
CASSLRQGATAKQYF
TGCGCCAGCAGCTTGAGACAGGGGGCAACAGCCAAGCAGTACTTC
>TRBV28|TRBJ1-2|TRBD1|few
CASSGDSPEQGYGYTF
TGTGCCAGCAGTGGGGACAGCCCCGAGCAAGGCTATGGCTACACCTTC
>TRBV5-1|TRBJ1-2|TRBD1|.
CASSPGDRGVYGYTF
TGCGCCAGCAGCCCCGGTGACAGGGGGGTATATGGCTACACCTTC
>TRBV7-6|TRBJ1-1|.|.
CASSLAGGTGKPPGEAFF
TGTGCCAGCAGCTTAGCGGGGGGAACAGGGAAGCCACCAGGTGAAGCTTTCTTT
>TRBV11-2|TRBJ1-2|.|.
CASSVALDGYTF
TGTGCCAGCAGCGTCGCCTTGGATGGCTACACCTTC
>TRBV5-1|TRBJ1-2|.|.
CASSLDHRNYGYTF
TGCGCCAGCAGCTTGGATCACAGGAACTATGGCTACACCTTC
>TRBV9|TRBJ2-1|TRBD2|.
CASSVGVAGAPMDEQFF
TGTGCCAGCAGCGTAGGGGTAGCGGGGGCCCCAATGGATGAGCAGTTCTTC
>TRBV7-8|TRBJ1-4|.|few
CASSTRPGVKEKLFF
TGTGCCAGCAGCACCCGACCAGGGGTGAAAGAAAAACTGTTTTTT
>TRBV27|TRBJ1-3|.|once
CASSPLGGQGNTIYF
TGTGCCAGCAGTCCATTGGGGGGGCAAGGAAACACCATATATTTT
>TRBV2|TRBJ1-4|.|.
CASSIIGKLFF
TGTGCCAGCTCTATTATCGGAAAACTGTTTTTT
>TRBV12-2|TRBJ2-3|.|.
CASPGGSGGLSTDTQYF
TGTGCAAGTCCAGGGGGGAGCGGGGGACTTTCAACAGATACGCAGTATTTT
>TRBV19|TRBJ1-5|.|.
CASSIQGRQPQHF
TGTGCCAGTAGTATCCAGGGTAGACAGCCCCAGCATTTT
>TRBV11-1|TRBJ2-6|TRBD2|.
CASRSSGRAGANVLTF
TGTGCCAGCAGGTCCTCAGGGAGGGCTGGGGCCAACGTCCTGACTTTC
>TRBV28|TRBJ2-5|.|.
CASSRSGMETQYF
TGTGCCAGCAGTAGGTCAGGGATGGAGACCCAGTACTTC
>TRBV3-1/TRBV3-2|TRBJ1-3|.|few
CASSQPRGPDPSGNTIYF
TGTGCCAGCAGCCAACCGCGCGGTCCTGATCCCTCTGGAAACACCATATATTTT
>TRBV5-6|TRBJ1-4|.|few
CASSFSSFNEKLFF
TGTGCCAGCAGCTTTTCTTCCTTTAATGAAAAACTGTTTTTT
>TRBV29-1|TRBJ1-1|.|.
CSVATGWMGTEAFF
TGCAGCGTCGCTACAGGGTGGATGGGGACTGAAGCTTTCTTT